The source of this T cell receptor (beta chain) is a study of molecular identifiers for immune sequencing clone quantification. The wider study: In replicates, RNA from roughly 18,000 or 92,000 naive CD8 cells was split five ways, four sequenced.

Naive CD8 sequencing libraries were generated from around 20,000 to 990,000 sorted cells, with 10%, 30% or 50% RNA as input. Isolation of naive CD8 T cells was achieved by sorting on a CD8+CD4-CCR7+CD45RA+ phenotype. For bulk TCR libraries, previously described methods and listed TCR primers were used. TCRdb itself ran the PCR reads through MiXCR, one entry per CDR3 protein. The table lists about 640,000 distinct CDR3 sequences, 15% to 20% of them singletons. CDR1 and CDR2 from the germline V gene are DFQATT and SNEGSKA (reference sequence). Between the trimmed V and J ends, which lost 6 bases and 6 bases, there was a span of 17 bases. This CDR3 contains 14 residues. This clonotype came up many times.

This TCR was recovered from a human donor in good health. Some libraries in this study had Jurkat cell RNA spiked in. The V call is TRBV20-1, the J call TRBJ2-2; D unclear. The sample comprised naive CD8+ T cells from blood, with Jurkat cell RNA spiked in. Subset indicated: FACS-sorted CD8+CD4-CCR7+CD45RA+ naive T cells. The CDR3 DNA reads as TGCAGTGCAACATACCGGGCCAAACCCGGGGAGCTGTTTTTT. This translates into CSATYRAKPGELFF.